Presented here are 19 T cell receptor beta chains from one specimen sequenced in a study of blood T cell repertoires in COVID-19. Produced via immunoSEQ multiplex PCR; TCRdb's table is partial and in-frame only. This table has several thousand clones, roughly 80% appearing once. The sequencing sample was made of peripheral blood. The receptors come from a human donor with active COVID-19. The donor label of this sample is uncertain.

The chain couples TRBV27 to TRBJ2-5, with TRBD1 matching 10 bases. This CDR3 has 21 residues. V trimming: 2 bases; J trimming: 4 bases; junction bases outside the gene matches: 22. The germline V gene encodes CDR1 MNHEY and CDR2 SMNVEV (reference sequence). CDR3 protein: CASSLRGQGVGGGRERETQYF. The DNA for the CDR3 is TGTGCCAGCAGTTTACGTGGACAGGGGGTTGGAGGAGGCAGGGAGAGAGAGACCCAGTACTTC.

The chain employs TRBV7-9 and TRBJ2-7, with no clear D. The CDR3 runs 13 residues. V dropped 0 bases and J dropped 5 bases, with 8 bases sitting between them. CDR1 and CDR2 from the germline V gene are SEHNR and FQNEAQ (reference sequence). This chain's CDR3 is CASSLAWRNEQYF. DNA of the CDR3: TGTGCCAGCAGCTTAGCATGGCGGAACGAGCAGTACTTC.

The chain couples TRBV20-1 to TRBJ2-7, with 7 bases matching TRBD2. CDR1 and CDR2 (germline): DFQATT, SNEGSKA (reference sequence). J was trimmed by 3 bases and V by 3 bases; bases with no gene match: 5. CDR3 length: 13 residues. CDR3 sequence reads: CSASKAGRYEQYV. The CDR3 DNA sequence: TGCAGTGCTAGTAAAGCGGGGCGCTACGAGCAGTACGTC.

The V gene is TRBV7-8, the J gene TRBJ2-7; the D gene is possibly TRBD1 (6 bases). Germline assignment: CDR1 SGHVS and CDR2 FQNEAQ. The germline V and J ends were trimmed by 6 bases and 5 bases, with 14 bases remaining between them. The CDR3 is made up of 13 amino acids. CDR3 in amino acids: CASSINRVHEQYF. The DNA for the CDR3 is TGTGCCAGCAGTATAAACAGGGTACACGAGCAGTACTTC.

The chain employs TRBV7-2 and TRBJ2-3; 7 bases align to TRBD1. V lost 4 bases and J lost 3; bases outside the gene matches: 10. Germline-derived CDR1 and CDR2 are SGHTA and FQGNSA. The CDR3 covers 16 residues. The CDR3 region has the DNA TGTGCCAGCAGCTCAGTGGGACAGACCTTGACAGATACGCAGTATTTT. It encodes CASSSVGQTLTDTQYF.

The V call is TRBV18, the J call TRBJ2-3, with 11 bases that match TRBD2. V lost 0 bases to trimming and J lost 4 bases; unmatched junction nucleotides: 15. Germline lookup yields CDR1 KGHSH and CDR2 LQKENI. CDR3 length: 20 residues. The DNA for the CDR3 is TGTGCCAGCTCACCACCGTGGGGCCTAGCGGGGGGCCGAAACGCAGATACGCAGTATTTT. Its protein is CASSPPWGLAGGRNADTQYF.

Here the CDR3 reads CASSSAGTGLSYEQYF. CDR3 DNA: TGTGCCAGCAGCTCGGCCGGGACAGGGCTGTCCTACGAGCAGTACTTC. V and J are TRBV5-6 and TRBJ2-7; 9 nucleotides align to TRBD1. CDR1 and CDR2 from the germline V gene are SGHDT and YYEEEE. The junction had 8 bases not matched to a gene; V was cut back by 3 bases and J by 1 base. There are 16 residues in the CDR3.

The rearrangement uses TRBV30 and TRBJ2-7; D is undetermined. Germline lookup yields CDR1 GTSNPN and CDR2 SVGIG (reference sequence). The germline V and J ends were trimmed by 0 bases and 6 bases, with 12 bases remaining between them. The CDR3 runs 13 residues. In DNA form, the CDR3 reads TGTGCCTGGAGTGTCCGGCCAAGAGGCGAGCAGTACTTC. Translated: CAWSVRPRGEQYF.

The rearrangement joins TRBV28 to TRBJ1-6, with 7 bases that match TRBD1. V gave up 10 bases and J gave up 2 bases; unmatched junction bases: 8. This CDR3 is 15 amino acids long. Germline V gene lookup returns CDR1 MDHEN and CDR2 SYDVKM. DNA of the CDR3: TGTGCCACATCCCTCACAGGGGCCTATAATTCACCCCTCCACTTT. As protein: CATSLTGAYNSPLHF.

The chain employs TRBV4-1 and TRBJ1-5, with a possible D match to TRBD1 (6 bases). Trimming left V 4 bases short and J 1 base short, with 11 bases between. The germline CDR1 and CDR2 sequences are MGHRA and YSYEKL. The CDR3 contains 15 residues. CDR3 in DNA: TGCGCCAGCAGCCGAGTACAGGGAAGCAATCAGCCCCAGCATTTT. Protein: CASSRVQGSNQPQHF.

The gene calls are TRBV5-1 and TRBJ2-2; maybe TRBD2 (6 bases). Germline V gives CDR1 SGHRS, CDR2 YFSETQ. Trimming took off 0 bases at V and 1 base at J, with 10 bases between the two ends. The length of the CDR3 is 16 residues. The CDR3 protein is CASSLESGVNTGELFF. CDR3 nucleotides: TGCGCCAGCAGCTTGGAGTCGGGGGTGAACACCGGGGAGCTGTTTTTT.

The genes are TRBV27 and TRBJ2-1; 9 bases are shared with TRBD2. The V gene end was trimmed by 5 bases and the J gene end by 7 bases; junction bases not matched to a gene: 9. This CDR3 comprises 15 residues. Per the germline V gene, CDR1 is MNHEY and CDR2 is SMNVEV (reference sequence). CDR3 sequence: CASSMRGGRGNEQFF. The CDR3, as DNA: TGTGCCAGCAGTATGCGGGGGGGCCGCGGGAATGAGCAGTTCTTC.

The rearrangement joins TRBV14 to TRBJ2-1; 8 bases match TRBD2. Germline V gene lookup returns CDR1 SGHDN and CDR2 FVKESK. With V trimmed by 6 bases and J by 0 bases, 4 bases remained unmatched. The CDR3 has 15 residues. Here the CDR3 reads CASRHTSGSYNEQFF. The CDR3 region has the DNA TGTGCCAGCAGACATACTAGCGGCTCCTACAATGAGCAGTTCTTC.

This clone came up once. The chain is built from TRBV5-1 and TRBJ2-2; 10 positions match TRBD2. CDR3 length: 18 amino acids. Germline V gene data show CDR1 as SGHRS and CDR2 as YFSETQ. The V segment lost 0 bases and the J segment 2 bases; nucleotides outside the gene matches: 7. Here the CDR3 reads CASSLAWGLASNTGELFF. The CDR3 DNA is TGCGCCAGCAGCTTGGCTTGGGGACTAGCGTCTAACACCGGGGAGCTGTTTTTT.

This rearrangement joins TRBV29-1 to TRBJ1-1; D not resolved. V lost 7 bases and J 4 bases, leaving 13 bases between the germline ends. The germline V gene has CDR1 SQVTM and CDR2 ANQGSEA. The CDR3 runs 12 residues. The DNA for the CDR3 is TGCAGCGCCGGTCGCGGCGGCACTGAAGCTTTCTTT. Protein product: CSAGRGGTEAFF.

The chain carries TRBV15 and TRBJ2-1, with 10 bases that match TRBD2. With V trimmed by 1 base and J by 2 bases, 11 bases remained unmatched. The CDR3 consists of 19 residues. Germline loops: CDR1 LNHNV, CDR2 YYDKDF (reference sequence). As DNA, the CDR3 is TGTGCCACCAGCAGAGGCCGACTAGCGGGCGGTGGTACCTACAATGAGCAGTTCTTC. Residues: CATSRGRLAGGGTYNEQFF.

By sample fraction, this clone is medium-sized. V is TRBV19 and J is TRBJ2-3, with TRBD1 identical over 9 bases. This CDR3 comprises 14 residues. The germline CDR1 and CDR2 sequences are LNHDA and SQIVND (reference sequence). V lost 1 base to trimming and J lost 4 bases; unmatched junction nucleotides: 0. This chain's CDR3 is CASSIGQGADTQYF. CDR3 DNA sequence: TGTGCCAGTAGTATAGGACAGGGGGCAGATACGCAGTATTTT. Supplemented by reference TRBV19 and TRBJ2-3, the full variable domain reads DGGITQSPKYLFRKEGQNVTLSCEQNLNHDAMYWYRQDPGQGLRLIYYSQIVNDFQKGDIAEGYSVSREKKESFPLTVTSAQKNPTAFYLCASSIGQGADTQYFGPGTRLTVL.

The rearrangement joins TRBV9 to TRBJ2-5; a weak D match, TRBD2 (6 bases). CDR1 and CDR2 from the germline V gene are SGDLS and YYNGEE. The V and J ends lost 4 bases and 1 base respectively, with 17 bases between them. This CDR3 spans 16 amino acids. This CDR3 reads CASSPRALGGQETQYF. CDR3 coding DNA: TGTGCCAGCAGCCCGAGGGCGCTGGGAGGCCAAGAGACCCAGTACTTC.

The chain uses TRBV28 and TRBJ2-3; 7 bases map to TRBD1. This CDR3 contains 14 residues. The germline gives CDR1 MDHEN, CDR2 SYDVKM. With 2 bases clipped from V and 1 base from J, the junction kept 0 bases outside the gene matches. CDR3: CASSLDRGTDTQYF. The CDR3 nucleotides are TGTGCCAGCAGTTTAGACAGGGGCACAGATACGCAGTATTTT. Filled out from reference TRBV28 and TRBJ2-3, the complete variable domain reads DVKVTQSSRYLVKRTGEKVFLECVQDMDHENMFWYRQDPGLGLRLIYFSYDVKMKEKGDIPEGYSVSREKKERFSLILESASTNQTSMYLCASSLDRGTDTQYFGPGTRLTVL.